This T cell receptor (beta chain) was sequenced in a study of graft-versus-host responses after intestinal transplantation. V was cut by 4 bases and J by 7 bases, with 17 bases left in between. The CDR3 is 15 residues long. CDR1 and CDR2 from the germline V gene are SGHAT and FQNNGV. As concerns this clone: The target antigen is unknown.

TCRdb keeps only in-frame clones here, not all; method: immunoSEQ multiplex PCR. The table has some 100,000 clones, 80% to 95% seen once; the top ten hold less than 1.5%. This TCR derives from a human donor who was the organ donor for an intestinal transplant. The sequencing used unstimulated CD8+ T cells sorted from spleen or lymph node cells, collected before transplant. J is TRBJ2-1 and V is TRBV11-2; D call uncertain. For the CDR3, the DNA is TGTGCCAGCAGCTCCGGCGGCATGAGAGGAAATGAGCAGTTCTTC. Encoded protein: CASSSGGMRGNEQFF. Complete variable domain (other parts from reference TRBV11-2 and TRBJ2-1): EAGVAQSPRYKIIEKRQSVAFWCNPISGHATLYWYQQILGQGPKLLIQFQNNGVVDDSQLPKDRFSAERLKGVDSTLKIQPAKLEDSAVYLCASSSGGMRGNEQFFGPGTRLTVL.